Each of the 31 T cell receptor beta chains below was sequenced from the same sample in a study of shared clonotypes between healthy human individuals. The table came from immunoSEQ multiplex PCR; TCRdb's copy has only in-frame clones and leaves some out. This sample has over 950,000 clones, with approximately 80% found just once. Sequencing was done on a sample of memory CD4+ T cells from PBMCs. Subset specified: CD45RA-negative fraction. These receptors were collected from a man aged 18 to 29 in good health. Some clones in this sample may be carry-over from other donors' samples.

V usage is TRBV5-1 and J usage is TRBJ2-1; D remains unclear. This CDR3 is built from 14 residues. CDR1 and CDR2 from the germline V gene are SGHRS and YFSETQ. V lost 0 bases to trimming and J lost 8 bases, with 12 bases between them. CDR3 bases: TGCGCCAGCAGCTTGGTTTGGGCTATCGATGAGCAGTTCTTC. Protein sequence: CASSLVWAIDEQFF.

The chain's CDR3 is CASSLLRGRGELFF. The CDR3 DNA is TGTGCCAGCAGCTTACTCCGGGGTAGGGGGGAGCTGTTTTTT. The chain couples TRBV11-2 to TRBJ2-2; D is perhaps TRBD2 (5 bases). The CDR3 extends over 14 amino acids. The germline V and J ends were trimmed by 2 bases and 8 bases, with 12 bases remaining between them. Germline CDR1 is SGHAT and CDR2 is FQNNGV.

The chain recombines TRBV28 with TRBJ2-7; no firm D call. Germline CDR1 reads MDHEN; CDR2 reads SYDVKM. This CDR3 is built from 15 residues. Trimming removed 3 bases from V and 4 bases from J, with 16 bases in between. CDR3: CASSFRMQLSYEQYF. CDR3 nucleotide sequence: TGTGCCAGCAGTTTTAGGATGCAGCTCTCTTACGAGCAGTACTTC.

This clone was recorded a few times. The chain recombines TRBV10-3 with TRBJ1-1; 7 positions agree with TRBD1. The CDR3 is 11 amino acids. Trimming took 4 bases from V and 8 from J; bases not matched to a gene: 1. The germline V gene encodes CDR1 ENHRY and CDR2 SYGVKD. DNA of the CDR3: TGTGCCATCAGTGGGGACAGCGAAGCTTTCTTT. It yields the protein CAISGDSEAFF.

The chain carries TRBV15 and TRBJ2-7, with D perhaps TRBD1 (5 bases). There are 15 residues in the CDR3. Trimming cost V 2 bases and J 2 bases, with 13 bases left between them. Germline V gene sequence: CDR1 LNHNV, CDR2 YYDKDF (reference sequence). The CDR3 DNA reads as TGTGCCACCAGCAGAATTGGGGCAGGAACCTACGAGCAGTACTTC. Translation: CATSRIGAGTYEQYF.

The V gene is TRBV5-4, the J gene TRBJ2-7, with 8 bases that match TRBD2. The CDR3 runs to 15 residues. The germline CDR1 and CDR2 sequences are SGHNT and YYREEE (reference sequence). V shed 4 bases, J shed 4 bases, and the junction held 10 bases outside the gene matches. CDR3 region: CASSKLAAGGYEQYF. The DNA of the CDR3 is TGTGCCAGCAGCAAACTAGCGGCCGGGGGTTACGAGCAGTACTTC. Drawing the rest from reference TRBV5-4 and TRBJ2-7, the complete variable domain is ETGVTQSPTHLIKTRGQQVTLRCSSQSGHNTVSWYQQALGQGPQFIFQYYREEENGRGNFPPRFSGLQFPNYSSELNVNALELDDSALYLCASSKLAAGGYEQYFGPGTRLTVT.

This clone was counted many times. V is TRBV5-1 and J is TRBJ2-3, with D unclear. CDR1 and CDR2 (germline): SGHRS, YFSETQ. With 5 bases removed from V and 0 bases from J, the gap between germline ends came to 10 bases. The CDR3 totals 14 residues. CDR3 region: CASRGLTSTDTQYF. In DNA, the CDR3 is TGCGCCAGCAGGGGTTTAACTAGCACAGATACGCAGTATTTT.

The CDR3 spells CASSLGGSANEKLFF. The CDR3 DNA follows: TGTGCCAGCAGCTTAGGAGGGTCAGCTAATGAAAAACTGTTTTTT. The chain links TRBV7-2 to TRBJ1-4; D uncertain. The CDR3 is 15 residues long. CDR1 is SGHTA and CDR2 is FQGNSA in the germline V gene. Trimming shortened V by 1 base and J by 3 bases, and 9 bases separated the two germline ends.

The J gene is TRBJ2-2, the V gene TRBV7-3, with TRBD2 as a possible D gene (6 bases). The germline V gene has CDR1 SGHTA and CDR2 FQGTGA. This CDR3 is built from 17 residues. V shed 5 bases and J shed 4 bases, with 20 bases lying between them. In DNA, the CDR3 is TGTGCCAGCAGCACCACCGCGGGGCTAGCAGCCACCGGGGAGCTGTTTTTT. The encoded protein is CASSTTAGLAATGELFF.

The gene calls are TRBV15 and TRBJ2-1; D is tentatively TRBD1 or TRBD2 (5 bases each). From germline, CDR1 is LNHNV and CDR2 YYDKDF (reference sequence). V shed 3 bases and J shed 5 bases, with 17 bases lying between them. CDR3 length equals 16 residues. Here the CDR3 reads CATSSMDFRADNEQFF. DNA for the CDR3: TGTGCCACCAGCAGCATGGACTTCAGGGCTGACAATGAGCAGTTCTTC.

J is TRBJ2-7 and V is TRBV2; 7 nucleotides match TRBD2. J lost 2 bases, V lost 8 bases, and 9 bases had no gene match. The germline V gene encodes CDR1 SNHLY and CDR2 FYNNEI. This CDR3 is built from 14 residues. The CDR3 here is CASDLSGYTYEQYF. The CDR3, as DNA: TGTGCCAGCGACCTTAGCGGGTACACCTACGAGCAGTACTTC.

The V call is TRBV21-1, the J call TRBJ2-5; the DNA was not compared with TRBD1, the D call given in the table. TRBV21-1 is flagged as a pseudogene. CDR3 length equals 12 residues. The CDR3 here is CASSPFQETQYF. CDR3 nucleotides: TGTGCCAGCAGCCCATTCCAAGAGACCCAGTACTTC.

Worth noting for this clone: The sample contains more than one DNA sequence encoding this CDR3. The V gene is TRBV5-1, the J gene TRBJ2-7; no definite D call. V lost 4 bases, J lost 3 bases, and 11 bases lay in between. Germline CDR1 reads SGHRS; CDR2 reads YFSETQ. This CDR3 has 13 residues. DNA for the CDR3: TGCGCCAGCAGCCTCACGGGTGGCTACGAGCAGTACTTC. Residues: CASSLTGGYEQYF. Together with reference TRBV5-1 and TRBJ2-7, the CDR3 gives the full variable domain: KAGVTQTPRYLIKTRGQQVTLSCSPISGHRSVSWYQQTPGQGLQFLFEYFSETQRNKGNFPGRFSGRQFSNSRSEMNVSTLELGDSALYLCASSLTGGYEQYFGPGTRLTVT.

The chain has TRBV7-3 and TRBJ2-2; no clear D gene. The germline V gene encodes CDR1 SGHTA and CDR2 FQGTGA. This CDR3 is built from 14 residues. The germline V and J ends were trimmed by 5 bases and 2 bases, with 9 bases remaining between them. CDR3 sequence: CASSPDSNTGELFF. In DNA form, the CDR3 reads TGTGCCAGCAGCCCTGACTCTAACACCGGGGAGCTGTTTTTT.

Only a few counts were recorded for this clone. The chain has TRBV2 and TRBJ1-2, with no clear D. V lost 6 bases and J 2 bases, leaving 13 bases between the germline ends. The CDR3 runs 14 residues. The germline CDR1 and CDR2 sequences are SNHLY and FYNNEI. CDR3: CASRERYSNYGYTF. CDR3 nucleotides: TGTGCCAGCAGGGAGCGCTATAGCAACTATGGCTACACCTTC.

The chain employs TRBV7-2 and TRBJ2-7, with TRBD2 matching 7 bases. After removal of 3 bases from V and 3 bases from J, the junction contained 8 bases not matched to a gene. The CDR3 spans 15 residues. The V gene's germline CDR1 is SGHTA and CDR2 FQGNSA. The CDR3 region is CASSLSPSGVYEQYF. As DNA, the CDR3 is TGTGCCAGCAGCTTGAGCCCTAGCGGAGTCTACGAGCAGTACTTC.

The V call is TRBV2, the J call TRBJ2-5, with 8 bases lining up with TRBD1. The CDR3 has 15 residues. The junction had 11 bases not matched to a gene; V was cut back by 6 bases and J by 5 bases. CDR1 and CDR2 (germline): SNHLY, FYNNEI. CDR3 region: CASRSDRVGVETQYF. Written as DNA, the CDR3 is TGTGCCAGCAGATCGGACAGGGTCGGGGTTGAGACCCAGTACTTC.

V is TRBV28 and J is TRBJ2-1, with D tentatively TRBD2 (6 bases). CDR3 length equals 16 residues. The ends were cut back, 6 bases at V and 5 bases at J, with 20 bases in the middle. Germline lookup yields CDR1 MDHEN and CDR2 SYDVKM. The CDR3 sequence is CASSRPWRGAHNEQFF. CDR3 nucleotides: TGTGCCAGCAGCCGACCGTGGCGGGGCGCCCACAATGAGCAGTTCTTC.

V usage is TRBV5-1 and J usage is TRBJ2-7, with D possibly TRBD1 on 6 matching bases. From germline, CDR1 is SGHRS and CDR2 YFSETQ. The ends were cut back, 5 bases at V and 0 bases at J, with 15 bases in the middle. The CDR3 is 15 residues long. DNA for the CDR3: TGCGCCAGCAGACAAGCCGGGACATTCTCCTACGAGCAGTACTTC. This gives the protein CASRQAGTFSYEQYF.

The chain joins TRBV29-1 to TRBJ2-5, with 11 bases fitting TRBD2. J was trimmed by 5 bases and V by 4 bases; bases with no gene match: 9. The CDR3 covers 15 residues. Per germline, CDR1 SQVTM and CDR2 ANQGSEA. The CDR3 sequence: CSVVGSGRARETQYF. CDR3 DNA: TGCAGCGTTGTTGGTAGCGGGAGGGCCCGGGAGACCCAGTACTTC.

As concerns this clone: A far larger clone is just one base off, so this is likely a read error. The V gene is TRBV5-4, the J gene TRBJ2-7, with 9 bases identical to TRBD1. The CDR3 runs 14 residues. With 4 bases clipped from V and 0 bases from J, the junction kept 2 bases outside the gene matches. Germline assignment: CDR1 SGHNT and CDR2 YYREEE (reference sequence). CDR3 amino acids: CASSPTGGSYEQYF. The CDR3 nucleotides read TGTGCCAGCAGCCCGACAGGGGGCTCCTACGAGCAGTACTTC.

This clone was detected ten times or more. The sample contains more than one DNA sequence encoding this CDR3. The chain joins TRBV11-3 to TRBJ2-1; D uncertain. CDR1 and CDR2 (germline): SGHNT, YENEEA. V dropped 4 bases and J dropped 4 bases, with 5 bases sitting between them. This CDR3 is built from 12 residues. DNA for the CDR3: TGTGCCAGCAGCTCCCCATACAATGAGCAGTTCTTC. Translating gives CASSSPYNEQFF.

This clone was seen just once. The chain uses TRBV30 and TRBJ2-1; 7 nucleotides agree with TRBD2. Germline V lookup: CDR1 GTSNPN, CDR2 SVGIG (reference sequence). Germline trimming cut 1 base from V and 3 bases from J; bases unmatched to any gene: 3. CDR3 length equals 14 residues. CDR3 sequence reads: CAWSAGTNYNEQFF. CDR3 coding DNA: TGTGCCTGGAGTGCCGGGACTAACTACAATGAGCAGTTCTTC.

The chain's CDR3 is CASSLQYGNTIYF. CDR3 in DNA: TGTGCCAGCAGCTTGCAGTACGGAAACACCATATATTTT. The chain links TRBV5-4 to TRBJ1-3; D gene unclear. CDR3 length: 13 residues. Germline CDR1 is SGHNT and CDR2 is YYREEE (reference sequence). The V end lost 1 base, the J end lost 4 bases, and 6 bases lay between the germline ends. The whole variable domain, filled in from reference TRBV5-4 and TRBJ1-3, reads ETGVTQSPTHLIKTRGQQVTLRCSSQSGHNTVSWYQQALGQGPQFIFQYYREEENGRGNFPPRFSGLQFPNYSSELNVNALELDDSALYLCASSLQYGNTIYFGEGSWLTVV.

The chain has TRBV9 and TRBJ1-3, with 7 bases matching TRBD1. V dropped 4 bases and J dropped 2; count of bases not matched to a gene: 9. The CDR3 totals 16 residues. The germline CDR1 and CDR2 sequences are SGDLS and YYNGEE. The CDR3 sequence: CASSSGSQGTGNTIYF. In DNA, the CDR3 is TGTGCCAGCAGCTCCGGCTCACAGGGGACTGGAAACACCATATATTTT.

The chain couples TRBV7-3 to TRBJ1-5; unclear D gene. The CDR3 is 13 amino acids. CDR1 and CDR2 (germline): SGHTA, FQGTGA. Trimming removed 2 bases from V and 6 bases from J, with 8 bases in between. CDR3 coding DNA: TGTGCCAGCAGCTTATTGGCGGGTCAGCCCCAGCATTTT. This encodes CASSLLAGQPQHF.

This sequence joins TRBV6-1 and TRBJ2-2; a weak D match, TRBD1 (6 bases). The V end lost 10 bases, the J end lost 1 base, and 13 bases lay between the germline ends. Germline CDR1 is MNHNS and CDR2 is SASEGT. The CDR3 length is 14 residues. In DNA, the CDR3 is TGTGCCACCCCTCTGGGACAGAACACCGGGGAGCTGTTTTTT. This translates into CATPLGQNTGELFF.

This clone was counted between two and nine times. V is TRBV6-6 and J is TRBJ1-2; perhaps TRBD1 as D (5 bases). V was trimmed by 6 bases and J by 2 bases, leaving 13 bases between them. CDR1 MNHNY and CDR2 SVGAGI come from the germline V gene (reference sequence). CDR3 length: 14 residues. In nucleotides, the CDR3 is TGTGCCAGCAGCTCCCTTTGGGGGAACTATGGCTACACCTTC. Translating it yields CASSSLWGNYGYTF.

The gene calls are TRBV4-2 and TRBJ2-1; D uncertain. The CDR3 spans 15 residues. V lost 4 bases and J 6 bases, leaving 16 bases between the germline ends. Germline V gives CDR1 LGHNA, CDR2 YNFKEQ. CDR3 nucleotide sequence: TGTGCCAGCAGCCTATCTTTAGGGATTGGCAATGAGCAGTTCTTC. The encoded protein is CASSLSLGIGNEQFF.

There are a few counts of this clone. This chain uses TRBV28 with TRBJ1-2; D possibly corresponds to TRBD1 (5 bases). Trimming pared 5 bases from V and 5 bases from J, leaving 12 bases between. Germline CDR1 reads MDHEN; CDR2 reads SYDVKM. The CDR3 loop spans 13 amino acids. CDR3 in amino acids: CASSAPGYYGYTF. Written as DNA, the CDR3 is TGTGCCAGCAGTGCCCCAGGGTATTATGGCTACACCTTC.

The genes are TRBV4-3 and TRBJ2-1; D ambiguous. V lost 1 base, J lost 5 bases, and 18 bases lay in between. CDR3 length equals 17 residues. CDR1 and CDR2 from the germline V gene are LGHNA and YSLEER. The CDR3 DNA reads TGCGCCAGCAGCCAAGCTGGAACCATCCTGGAAAACAATGAGCAGTTCTTC. It encodes CASSQAGTILENNEQFF.